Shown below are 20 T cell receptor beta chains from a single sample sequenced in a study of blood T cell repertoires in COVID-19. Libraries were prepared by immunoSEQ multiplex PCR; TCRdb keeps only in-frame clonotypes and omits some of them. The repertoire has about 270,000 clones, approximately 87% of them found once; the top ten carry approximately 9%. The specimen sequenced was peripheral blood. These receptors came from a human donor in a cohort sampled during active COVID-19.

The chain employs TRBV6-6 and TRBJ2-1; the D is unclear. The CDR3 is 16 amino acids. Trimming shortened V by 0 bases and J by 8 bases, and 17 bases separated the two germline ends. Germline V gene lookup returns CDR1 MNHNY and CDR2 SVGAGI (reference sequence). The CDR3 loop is CASSYSGDSRFHEQFF. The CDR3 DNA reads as TGTGCCAGCAGTTACTCGGGTGACTCTCGGTTCCATGAGCAGTTCTTC.

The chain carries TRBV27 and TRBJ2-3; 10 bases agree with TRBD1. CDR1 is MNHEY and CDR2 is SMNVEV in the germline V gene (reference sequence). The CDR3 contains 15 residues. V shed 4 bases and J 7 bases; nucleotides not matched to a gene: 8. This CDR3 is CASSWDRGSRNTQYF. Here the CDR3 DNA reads TGTGCCAGCAGTTGGGACAGGGGAAGTAGAAATACGCAGTATTTT.

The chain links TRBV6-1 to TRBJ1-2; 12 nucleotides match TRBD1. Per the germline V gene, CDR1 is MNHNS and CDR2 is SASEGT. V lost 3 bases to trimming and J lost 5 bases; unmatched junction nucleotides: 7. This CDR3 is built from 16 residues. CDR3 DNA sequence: TGTGCCAGCAGTGACGCCGGGACAGGGGGCAATTATGGCTACACCTTC. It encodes CASSDAGTGGNYGYTF.

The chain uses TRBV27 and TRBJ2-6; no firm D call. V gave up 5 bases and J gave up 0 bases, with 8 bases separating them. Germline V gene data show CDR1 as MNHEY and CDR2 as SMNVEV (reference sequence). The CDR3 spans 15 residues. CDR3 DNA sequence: TGTGCCAGCAGTCCGCCTAACTCTGGGGCCAACGTCCTGACTTTC. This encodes CASSPPNSGANVLTF. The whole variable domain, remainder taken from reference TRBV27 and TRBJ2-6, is EAQVTQNPRYLITVTGKKLTVTCSQNMNHEYMSWYRQDPGLGLRQIYYSMNVEVTDKGDVPEGYKVSRKEKRNFPLILESPSPNQTSLYFCASSPPNSGANVLTFGAGSRLTVL.

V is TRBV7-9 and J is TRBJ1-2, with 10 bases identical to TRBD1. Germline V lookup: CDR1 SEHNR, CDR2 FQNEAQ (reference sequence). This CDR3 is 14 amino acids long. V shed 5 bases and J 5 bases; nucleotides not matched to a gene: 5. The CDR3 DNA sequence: TGTGCCAGCAGCCTTGGACAGGGGGTATATGGCTACACCTTC. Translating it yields CASSLGQGVYGYTF.

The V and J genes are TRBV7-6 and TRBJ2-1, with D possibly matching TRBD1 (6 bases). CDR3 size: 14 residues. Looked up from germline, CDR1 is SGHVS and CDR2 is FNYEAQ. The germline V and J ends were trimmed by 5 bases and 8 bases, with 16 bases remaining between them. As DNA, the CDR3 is TGTGCCAGCAGCCCCCCCAACAGGGTCCATGAGCAGTTCTTC. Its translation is CASSPPNRVHEQFF.

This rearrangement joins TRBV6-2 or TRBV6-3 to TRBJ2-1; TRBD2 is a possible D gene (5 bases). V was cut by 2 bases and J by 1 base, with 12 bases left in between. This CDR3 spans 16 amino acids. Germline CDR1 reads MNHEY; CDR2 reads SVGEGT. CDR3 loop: CASSYPLSGSYNEQFF. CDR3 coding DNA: TGTGCCAGCAGTTACCCCTTGTCGGGGTCCTACAATGAGCAGTTCTTC.

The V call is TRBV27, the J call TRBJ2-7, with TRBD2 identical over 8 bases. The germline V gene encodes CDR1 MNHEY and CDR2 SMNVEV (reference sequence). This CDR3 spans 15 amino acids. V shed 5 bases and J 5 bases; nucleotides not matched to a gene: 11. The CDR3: CASSITLAANNEQYF. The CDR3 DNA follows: TGTGCCAGCAGTATAACACTAGCGGCAAACAACGAGCAGTACTTC.

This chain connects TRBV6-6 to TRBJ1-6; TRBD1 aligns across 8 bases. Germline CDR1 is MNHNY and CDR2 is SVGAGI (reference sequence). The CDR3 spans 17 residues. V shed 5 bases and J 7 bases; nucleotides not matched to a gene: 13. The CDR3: CASSPNRWTGYNSPLHF. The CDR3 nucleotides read TGTGCCAGCAGTCCGAATCGATGGACAGGGTACAATTCACCCCTCCACTTT.

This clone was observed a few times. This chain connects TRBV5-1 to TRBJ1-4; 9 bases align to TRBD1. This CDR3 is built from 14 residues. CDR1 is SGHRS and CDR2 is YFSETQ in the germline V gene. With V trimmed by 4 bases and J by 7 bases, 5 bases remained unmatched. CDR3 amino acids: CASSATGGFEKLFF. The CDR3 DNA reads TGCGCCAGCAGCGCGACAGGGGGGTTTGAAAAACTGTTTTTT. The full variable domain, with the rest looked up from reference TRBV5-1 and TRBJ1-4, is KAGVTQTPRYLIKTRGQQVTLSCSPISGHRSVSWYQQTPGQGLQFLFEYFSETQRNKGNFPGRFSGRQFSNSRSEMNVSTLELGDSALYLCASSATGGFEKLFFGSGTQLSVL.

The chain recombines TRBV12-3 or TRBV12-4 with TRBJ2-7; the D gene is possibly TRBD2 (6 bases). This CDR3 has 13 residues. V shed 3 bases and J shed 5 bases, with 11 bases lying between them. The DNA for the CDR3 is TGTGCCAGCAGTTTCGGGGAGGCAGACGAGCAGTACTTC. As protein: CASSFGEADEQYF.

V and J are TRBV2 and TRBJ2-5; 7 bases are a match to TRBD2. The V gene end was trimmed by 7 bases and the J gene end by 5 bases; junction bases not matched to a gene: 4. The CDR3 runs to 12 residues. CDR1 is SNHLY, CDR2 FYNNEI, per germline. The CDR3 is CASKLAEETQYF. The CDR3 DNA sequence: TGTGCCAGCAAGCTAGCGGAGGAGACCCAGTACTTC.

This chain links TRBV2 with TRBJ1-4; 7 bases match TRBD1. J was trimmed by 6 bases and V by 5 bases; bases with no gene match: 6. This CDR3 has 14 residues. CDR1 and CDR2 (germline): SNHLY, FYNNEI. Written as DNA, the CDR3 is TGTGCCAGCAGTACTATCAGGGGGGATGAAAAACTGTTTTTT. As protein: CASSTIRGDEKLFF.

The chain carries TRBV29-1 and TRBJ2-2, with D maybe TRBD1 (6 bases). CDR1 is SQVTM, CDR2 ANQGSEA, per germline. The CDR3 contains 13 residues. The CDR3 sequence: CTYGGLNTGELFF. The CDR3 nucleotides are TGCACCTATGGGGGCCTGAACACCGGGGAGCTGTTTTTT.

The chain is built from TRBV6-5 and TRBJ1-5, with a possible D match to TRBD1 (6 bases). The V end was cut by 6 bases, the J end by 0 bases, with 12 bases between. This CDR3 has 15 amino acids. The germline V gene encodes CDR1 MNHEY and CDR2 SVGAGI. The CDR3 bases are TGTGCCAGCAGACCCCAGGGGTATAGCAATCAGCCCCAGCATTTT. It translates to CASRPQGYSNQPQHF.

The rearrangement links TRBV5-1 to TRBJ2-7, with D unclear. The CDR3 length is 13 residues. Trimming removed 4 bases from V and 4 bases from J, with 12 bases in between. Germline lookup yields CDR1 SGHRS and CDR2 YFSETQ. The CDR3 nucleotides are TGCGCCAGCAGCCCTTTAGACATTTACGAGCAGTACTTC. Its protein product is CASSPLDIYEQYF. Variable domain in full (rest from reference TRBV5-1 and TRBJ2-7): KAGVTQTPRYLIKTRGQQVTLSCSPISGHRSVSWYQQTPGQGLQFLFEYFSETQRNKGNFPGRFSGRQFSNSRSEMNVSTLELGDSALYLCASSPLDIYEQYFGPGTRLTVT.

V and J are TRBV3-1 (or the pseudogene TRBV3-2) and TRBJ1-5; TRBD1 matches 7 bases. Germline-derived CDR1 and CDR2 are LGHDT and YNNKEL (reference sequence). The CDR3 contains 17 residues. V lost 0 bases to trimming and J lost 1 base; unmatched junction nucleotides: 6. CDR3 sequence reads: CASSQEEAGGSNQPQHF. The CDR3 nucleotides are TGTGCCAGCAGCCAAGAAGAGGCAGGGGGGAGCAATCAGCCCCAGCATTTT.

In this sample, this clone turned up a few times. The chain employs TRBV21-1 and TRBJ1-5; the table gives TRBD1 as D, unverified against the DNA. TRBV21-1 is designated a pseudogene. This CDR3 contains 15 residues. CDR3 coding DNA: TGTGCCAGCAGCAAAGACAGGGGGCATAATCAGCCCCAGCATTTT. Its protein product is CASSKDRGHNQPQHF.

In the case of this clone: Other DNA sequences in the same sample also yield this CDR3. CDR3 protein: CASSQVRGYEQYF. The DNA for the CDR3 is TGCGCCAGCAGCCAAGTAAGGGGCTACGAGCAGTACTTC. The rearrangement joins TRBV4-3 to TRBJ2-7; TRBD1 might be the D (5 bases). Trimming stripped 1 base from V and 3 bases from J, with 7 bases between. The germline CDR1 and CDR2 sequences are LGHNA and YSLEER. This CDR3 is 13 amino acids long.

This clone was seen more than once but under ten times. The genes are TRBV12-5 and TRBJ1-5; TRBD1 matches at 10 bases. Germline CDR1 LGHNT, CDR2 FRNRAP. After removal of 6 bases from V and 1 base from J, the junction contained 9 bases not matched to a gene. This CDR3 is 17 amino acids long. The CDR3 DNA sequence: TGTGCTAGTGGACGCGGGACAGGGGAGTCAAGCAATCAGCCCCAGCATTTT. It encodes CASGRGTGESSNQPQHF.